This T cell receptor (beta chain) was recorded in a study of OX40 agonist ivuxolimab in advanced cancers. A note on the overall study: Ivuxolimab, which targeted the costimulatory receptor OX40 (CD134), was an agonistic, fully human IgG2 monoclonal antibody. Three dose-escalation patients achieved partial responses, one with hepatocellular carcinoma and two with cutaneous melanoma. Peripheral TCRbeta sequencing aimed to test whether ivuxolimab altered TCR sequence diversity and caused clonal T-cell expansion. Intravenous ivuxolimab was administered to patients every 2 weeks at six dose levels: 0.01, 0.1, 0.3, 1.5, 3 and 10 mg/kg. Among the 50 to 55 dose-escalation patients, 19 had hepatocellular carcinoma, around 15 melanoma, 9 renal cell carcinoma and 9 head and neck cancer. The monotherapy dose-escalation portion (N of about 50 patients) of the phase I ivuxolimab trial is reported in the paper. Patients were allowed to have had prior anti-PD-1, anti-PD-L1 or anti-CTLA-4 therapy, and approximately 37% of the dose-escalation patients had been treated with checkpoint inhibitors. In the dose-escalation cohort, 82.7% of patients were male, and the mean age was 60 years with a range of roughly 23 to 90. Overall study outcomes, separate from this receptor: Low levels of normalized T-cell clonal expansion were also seen in some patients who did not respond. In the 0.1-3.0 mg/kg groups, partial responders had among the lowest normalized peripheral clonal expansion, particularly in CD8+ T cells. The antigen specificity of the clonally expanded peripheral T cells was not determined. After ivuxolimab, CD8+ T cells had more expanded clones than CD4+ T cells on average. Clonal expansion of both CD4+ and CD8+ blood T cells was observed from baseline to week 6 at doses 0.1 to 3.0 mg/kg.

CDR1 and CDR2 are read off the germline V gene as SGHAT and FQNNGV. The CDR3 covers 18 residues, taking in both the cysteine and the phenylalanine. Here the CDR3 DNA is all that survives: 54 bases in frame from base 1. For this chain, trimming is 5 bases at the V end and 1 base at the J end, and the number of junction bases without a gene match is 9. On this clone itself: The specificity of this receptor is unknown. The record has no base qualities; no much larger clone is one base away.

Genomic DNA was extracted from sorted cells for sequencing of the TCRbeta CDR3 region. The immunoSEQ Assay was used for sequencing of TCRbeta CDR3 regions. Drawn from immuneACCESS, this table holds only the in-frame rearrangements with V and J called that TCRdb kept. Clones are partly lost; checked studies trace under half to an unresolved V gene and leave the rest unexplained. The table for this sample lists tens of thousands of clones; 70% to 85% of them were counted only once. The ten largest clones represent about 15% of the sample. The trial excluded patients who had a history of autoimmune disease or who were on systemic immunosuppression. In every dose cohort, peripheral blood was drawn for TCR sequencing at baseline, cycle 4 day 1, and cycle 7 day 1. The samples were taken from a phase I, first-in-human, multicenter, open-label dose-escalation trial of ivuxolimab. Adults with locally advanced or metastatic melanoma, renal cell carcinoma, hepatocellular carcinoma or head and neck squamous cell carcinoma were enrolled in the trial. Before TCR sequencing, CD4+ T cells and CD8+ T cells were sorted from peripheral blood as separate populations.

The chain uses TRBV11-2 and TRBJ2-3, and TRBD2 aligns with 13 junction nucleotides. The specimen comprised CD4+ or CD8+ T cells sorted from blood, sampled in a trial of the OX40 agonist ivuxolimab. The clonotype comes from an adult with an advanced solid tumor such as melanoma, head and neck, liver or kidney cancer. At the DNA level, the sequence is TGTGCCAGCAGCCTTCCGACCGGACTAGCGGGGGGCACAGATACGCAGTATTTT. This sequence encodes CASSLPTGLAGGTDTQYF.